This T cell receptor (beta chain) comes out of a study of control samples from healthy donors and cancer patients. This clone is a singleton in its sample. The method was immunoSEQ multiplex PCR; TCRdb's version includes in-frame clones alone and lacks a portion of them. Among 45,000 to 55,000 clones listed, over 85% were seen once. The sample taken for sequencing was blood. The TCR originated in a man aged 25 to 45 in good health.

This chain's CDR3 is CAGRVLANEQYF. In DNA, the CDR3 is TGTGCCGGCCGGGTTTTGGCTAACGAGCAGTACTTC. The chain joins TRBV2 to TRBJ2-7; D ambiguous. Trimming cost V 11 bases and J 5 bases, with 16 bases left between them. This CDR3 has 12 amino acids. CDR1 is SNHLY and CDR2 is FYNNEI in the germline V gene.